This is a list of T cell receptor beta chains from one sample in a study of shared clonotypes between healthy human individuals. The method was immunoSEQ multiplex PCR; TCRdb's version includes in-frame clones alone and lacks a portion of them. The sample carries about 730,000 clones, 55% to 80% recorded once. The sample consisted of memory CD4+ T cells sorted from blood. The receptors were gathered from a woman in her 30s in good health. CDR3s include the opening cysteine and the closing phenylalanine or tryptophan. The order of the fields is D gene, V gene, clone size, J gene, CDR3 DNA, CDR3 protein. The D gene is left open where the match is weak. For some rows the clone size is stated as once, few or many, or as a class when expanded; others skip it.

d_call: TRBD2
v_call: TRBV7-3
clone_size: NA
j_call: TRBJ2-1
cdr3_nt: TGTGCCAGCAGCCAAGGCGGGACTAGGAGTAGACATGAGCAGTTCTTC
cdr3_aa: CASSQGGTRSRHEQFF

d_call: TRBD2
v_call: TRBV2
clone_size: NA
j_call: TRBJ2-7
cdr3_nt: TGTGCCAGCAGTCATCCCCCAGCGGGAGTAACTTCCTACGAGCAGTACTTC
cdr3_aa: CASSHPPAGVTSYEQYF

d_call: NA
v_call: TRBV18
clone_size: NA
j_call: TRBJ2-5
cdr3_nt: TGTGCCAGCTCTCCTGTGATCCAAGAGACCCAGTACTTC
cdr3_aa: CASSPVIQETQYF

d_call: TRBD1
v_call: TRBV7-9
clone_size: NA
j_call: TRBJ2-7
cdr3_nt: TGTGCCAGCAGCTCCGGGACAGGGGTTGCCTACGAGCAGTACTTC
cdr3_aa: CASSSGTGVAYEQYF

d_call: NA
v_call: TRBV5-6
clone_size: NA
j_call: TRBJ2-5
cdr3_nt: TGTGCCAGCAGCTTGGTTCGAATCTTCCGAGAGACCCAGTACTTC
cdr3_aa: CASSLVRIFRETQYF

d_call: NA
v_call: TRBV4-1
clone_size: NA
j_call: TRBJ2-5
cdr3_nt: TGCGCCAGCAGCCTACCTATGGGAACCCAGTACTTC
cdr3_aa: CASSLPMGTQYF

d_call: NA
v_call: TRBV6-1
clone_size: NA
j_call: TRBJ2-7
cdr3_nt: TGTGCCAGCAGTGCATACAGGGGAGGCTCCTACGAGCAGTACTTC
cdr3_aa: CASSAYRGGSYEQYF

d_call: NA
v_call: TRBV11-3
clone_size: NA
j_call: TRBJ2-5
cdr3_nt: TGTGCCAGCAGCTCAGACCCGCAGACCCAGTACTTC
cdr3_aa: CASSSDPQTQYF

d_call: TRBD2
v_call: TRBV5-1
clone_size: NA
j_call: TRBJ2-7
cdr3_nt: TGCGCCAGCAGCTCTAGCGGGAGGGCCCAAAACGGCTACGAGCAGTACTTC
cdr3_aa: CASSSSGRAQNGYEQYF

d_call: NA
v_call: TRBV7-8
clone_size: NA
j_call: TRBJ1-5
cdr3_nt: TGTGCCAGCAGCTTAGAGAGTCTTGACAATCAGCCCCAGCATTTT
cdr3_aa: CASSLESLDNQPQHF

d_call: TRBD1
v_call: TRBV5-4
clone_size: NA
j_call: TRBJ1-1
cdr3_nt: TGTGCCAGCAGCCCACAGGGGAACCTGAACACTGAAGCTTTCTTT
cdr3_aa: CASSPQGNLNTEAFF

d_call: TRBD1
v_call: TRBV27
clone_size: NA
j_call: TRBJ2-3
cdr3_nt: TGTGCCAGCAGTTTGAGAGGGGGCAGGGATACGCAGTATTTT
cdr3_aa: CASSLRGGRDTQYF

d_call: TRBD1
v_call: TRBV6-4
clone_size: NA
j_call: TRBJ1-4
cdr3_nt: TGTGCCAGCAGTGCCCGGGACAGTCCAACTAATGAAAAACTGTTTTTT
cdr3_aa: CASSARDSPTNEKLFF

d_call: NA
v_call: TRBV5-4
clone_size: NA
j_call: TRBJ2-2
cdr3_nt: TGTGCCAGCAGCCCGGGCTTGAGGGGATTCACCGGGGAGCTGTTTTTT
cdr3_aa: CASSPGLRGFTGELFF

d_call: NA
v_call: TRBV7-2
clone_size: NA
j_call: TRBJ1-2
cdr3_nt: TGTGCCAGCAGCTTAGGAGGGACTATCCGGAATAACTATGGCTACACCTTC
cdr3_aa: CASSLGGTIRNNYGYTF

d_call: TRBD2
v_call: TRBV5-6
clone_size: NA
j_call: TRBJ2-5
cdr3_nt: TGTGCCAGCAGCTACAGAACTAGCGGGACTAACAGGGAGACCCAGTACTTC
cdr3_aa: CASSYRTSGTNRETQYF

d_call: NA
v_call: TRBV7-2
clone_size: NA
j_call: TRBJ2-3
cdr3_nt: TGTGCCAGCAGCCCTGGGGCTCCCACAGATACGCAGTATTTT
cdr3_aa: CASSPGAPTDTQYF

d_call: TRBD2
v_call: TRBV11-3
clone_size: NA
j_call: TRBJ2-2
cdr3_nt: TGTGCCAGCAGCTCGGGACTAGCGGGAGGTCGGAACACCGGGGAGCTGTTTTTT
cdr3_aa: CASSSGLAGGRNTGELFF

d_call: NA
v_call: TRBV14
clone_size: NA
j_call: TRBJ2-7
cdr3_nt: TGTGCCAGCAGCCGATTGGGACGGGGAGAGCAGTACTTC
cdr3_aa: CASSRLGRGEQYF

d_call: NA
v_call: TRBV27
clone_size: NA
j_call: TRBJ2-7
cdr3_nt: TGTGCCAGCAGCCGCTTTGGCACAGGCTCCTACGAGCAGTACTTC
cdr3_aa: CASSRFGTGSYEQYF

d_call: TRBD2
v_call: TRBV27
clone_size: NA
j_call: TRBJ2-7
cdr3_nt: TGTGCCAGCAGTTTGATTCCAGCGGGAGGGCCAGGCGAGCAGTACTTC
cdr3_aa: CASSLIPAGGPGEQYF

d_call: NA
v_call: TRBV7-3
clone_size: NA
j_call: TRBJ2-7
cdr3_nt: TGTGCCAGCAGCTTAATGGGCGGGGAAGCCTACGAGCAGTACTTC
cdr3_aa: CASSLMGGEAYEQYF

d_call: NA
v_call: TRBV6-6
clone_size: NA
j_call: TRBJ2-5
cdr3_nt: TGTGCCAGCAGTCCTGCAGCTAGCCACCAAGAGACCCAGTACTTC
cdr3_aa: CASSPAASHQETQYF

d_call: TRBD1
v_call: TRBV7-3
clone_size: NA
j_call: TRBJ2-1
cdr3_nt: TGTGCCAGCAGTCGGACAGGGTCCGAGCAGTTCTTC
cdr3_aa: CASSRTGSEQFF

d_call: NA
v_call: TRBV6-1
clone_size: NA
j_call: TRBJ1-5
cdr3_nt: TGTGCCAGCAATGACCACAATCAGCCCCAGCATTTT
cdr3_aa: CASNDHNQPQHF

d_call: NA
v_call: TRBV29-1
clone_size: many
j_call: TRBJ1-2
cdr3_nt: TGCAGCGTTGAAGATCGGGTCCAGGGTGGCTACACCTTC
cdr3_aa: CSVEDRVQGGYTF

d_call: NA
v_call: TRBV28
clone_size: NA
j_call: TRBJ2-7
cdr3_nt: TGTGCCAGCAGTTTAGCAGGGATGGGCTACGAGCAGTACTTC
cdr3_aa: CASSLAGMGYEQYF

d_call: TRBD1
v_call: TRBV5-1
clone_size: once
j_call: TRBJ2-7
cdr3_nt: TGCGCCAGCAGCTGGGAGCCTGGGACAGGGGTTGAGCAGTACTTC
cdr3_aa: CASSWEPGTGVEQYF